This TCR beta chain was observed in a study of spatial heterogeneity in lung cancer. CDR1 SGHDN and CDR2 FVKESK come from the germline V gene. The V end was cut by 3 bases, the J end by 3 bases, with 30 bases between. CDR3 size: 21 residues. The sample's time point: sample taken at primary tumor resection. TCRs were sequenced from unsorted whole RNA of tumor, nontumor lung or PBMC. This clonotype was detected a few times. One entry per CDR3 protein results from TCRdb running MiXCR on the 5' RACE reads. The sample shows 60,000 to 90,000 distinct CDR3 sequences, 8% of them seen only once. The gene calls are TRBV14 and TRBJ2-1; the D gene is possibly TRBD2 (6 bases). This receptor was taken from a male donor with early-stage non-small cell lung cancer. The source material was PBMCs, sampled at surgery. The CDR3 here is CASSHVLLGVSGRGFYNEQFF. CDR3 DNA sequence: TGTGCCAGCAGCCATGTCCTCCTAGGGGTAAGCGGCCGGGGGTTCTACAATGAGCAGTTCTTC. The full variable domain, its missing parts supplied by reference TRBV14 and TRBJ2-1, is EAGVTQFPSHSVIEKGQTVTLRCDPISGHDNLYWYRRVMGKEIKFLLHFVKESKQDESGMPNNRFLAERTGGTYSTLKVQPAELEDSGVYFCASSHVLLGVSGRGFYNEQFFGPGTRLTVL.